What follows describes a single T cell receptor (beta chain). The data were taken from a study of blood T cell repertoires in COVID-19. On the study more broadly: COVID-19 samples, acute and convalescent, were from the United States, Italy and Spain. PBMCs, B-cell-depleted T cells, or T cells were the source of the cDNA or gDNA that made up the material.

This CDR3 has 16 amino acids. Between the trimmed V and J ends, which lost 4 bases and 2 bases, there was a span of 16 bases. Germline CDR1 and CDR2: MNHNS and SASEGT. In the original analysis: From reference gene primer amplification, estimates of nucleated cell counts were derived. The method was immunoSEQ multiplex PCR; TCRdb's version includes in-frame clones alone and lacks a portion of them. For V, J and clone size, that table is used; D and trimming come from the DNA. This repertoire shows fewer than 40,000 clones, 75% to 85% found once; its top ten account for around 9%. Material for sequencing was peripheral blood. The TCR was taken from a man aged 80 or over with active COVID-19. V usage is TRBV6-1 and J usage is TRBJ2-3; TRBD2 might be the D (6 bases). The CDR3 nucleotides are TGTGCCAGCAGTGTCAGAGGGGCGGGAAACACAGATACGCAGTATTTT. Translating gives CASSVRGAGNTDTQYF.